This is a list of T cell receptor beta chains from one sample in a study. One entry per CDR3 protein results from TCRdb running MiXCR on the 5' RACE reads. This sample has some 62,000 distinct CDR3 sequences, with just under 30% found just once. Sequenced sample: tumor-infiltrating naive CD4+ T cells sorted from the breast tumor. The receptors derive from a female donor with breast cancer. Each CDR3 is given with its conserved first and last residue. The order of the fields is D gene, V gene, J gene, clone size, CDR3 protein, CDR3 DNA. D genes are given only for firm matches. Clone size is shown for a subset of rows, as once, few, many or a class of expanded clone.

>NA|TRBV12-3/TRBV12-4|TRBJ2-6|NA
CASSKETITAGANVLTF
TGTGCCAGCTCCAAGGAGACAATCACTGCTGGGGCCAACGTCCTGACTTTC
>NA|TRBV3-1|TRBJ2-4|NA
CASSPSTSSKNIQYF
TGTGCCAGCAGCCCTTCGACTAGTTCTAAAAACATTCAGTACTTC
>NA|TRBV6-1|TRBJ2-7|NA
CASSEAGHEQYF
TGTGCCAGCAGTGAAGCGGGTCACGAGCAGTACTTC
>NA|TRBV6-2/TRBV6-3|TRBJ1-2|many
CASRDNGYTF
TGTGCCAGCCGGGATAATGGCTACACCTTC
>NA|TRBV5-1|TRBJ2-5|NA
CASSAGLNRDQETQYF
TGCGCCAGCAGCGCCGGACTAAATCGAGACCAAGAGACCCAGTACTTC
>NA|TRBV12-3/TRBV12-4|TRBJ2-7|NA
CASRIGYEQYF
TGTGCCAGCAGGATCGGGTACGAGCAGTACTTC
>NA|TRBV7-9|TRBJ1-1|few
CASSLDRLNTEAFF
TGTGCCAGCAGCTTGGACCGACTGAACACTGAAGCTTTCTTT
>NA|TRBV15|TRBJ2-6|many
CATSRHPSSGANVLTF
TGTGCCACCAGCAGACACCCGTCTTCTGGGGCCAACGTCCTGACTTTC
>NA|TRBV20-1|TRBJ1-5|many
CSASALIDRANQPQHF
TGCAGTGCTAGTGCTCTGATCGACAGAGCAAATCAGCCCCAGCATTTT
>NA|TRBV27|TRBJ1-5|few
CASSFVGGYQPQHF
TGTGCCAGCAGTTTTGTGGGGGGGTATCAGCCCCAGCATTTT
>NA|TRBV11-3|TRBJ2-1|few
CASSLTDMPGNEQLF
TGTGCCAGCAGCTTGACCGACATGCCGGGCAATGAGCAGCTCTTC
>NA|TRBV4-1|TRBJ2-7|few
CASSQDGDLFRYEQYF
TGCGCCAGCAGCCAAGATGGCGACTTATTCCGCTACGAGCAGTACTTC
>NA|TRBV12-3/TRBV12-4|TRBJ2-3|NA
CASSQGRSRDTQYF
TGCGCCAGCAGCCAAGGGCGGAGCAGAGATACGCAGTATTTT
>TRBD2|TRBV7-8|TRBJ2-1|NA
CASSFRRGINNEQFF
TGTGCCAGCAGCTTCCGGCGGGGGATTAACAATGAGCAGTTCTTC
>NA|TRBV3-1|TRBJ1-6|few
CASSQGQVNNSPLHF
TGTGCCAGCAGCCAAGGACAGGTTAATAATTCACCCCTCCACTTT
>TRBD2|TRBV20-1|TRBJ2-1|NA
CSARDRPGRAGGGSYNERFF
TGCAGTGCTAGAGATCGACCGGGGCGAGCGGGGGGAGGGTCCTACAATGAGCGGTTCTTC
>NA|TRBV20-1|TRBJ1-1|once
CSAPLGWLNTEAFF
TGCAGTGCTCCCCTGGGGTGGTTGAACACTGAAGCTTTCTTT
>NA|TRBV7-2|TRBJ1-2|many
CASSLEKRDGYTF
TGTGCCAGCAGCTTAGAAAAGAGGGATGGCTACACCTTC
>NA|TRBV20-1|TRBJ1-2|many
CSARPDSVGYGYTF
TGCAGTGCCCGACCGGACAGCGTAGGCTATGGCTACACCTTC
>NA|TRBV7-2|TRBJ1-6|NA
CASSPGGIPPLHF
TGTGCCAGCAGCCCTGGAGGAATCCCACCCCTCCACTTT
>NA|TRBV6-6|TRBJ2-7|NA
CASSLNPGGWGNEQYF
TGTGCCAGCAGCCTAAATCCGGGGGGCTGGGGAAACGAGCAGTACTTC
>NA|TRBV6-1|TRBJ1-1|many
CASRDLFRLNTEAFF
TGTGCCAGCAGAGACCTCTTTCGGCTGAACACTGAAGCTTTCTTT
>NA|TRBV5-1|TRBJ2-3|NA
CASSPFAEYTDTQYF
TGCGCCAGCAGCCCCTTTGCGGAATACACAGATACGCAGTATTTT
>NA|TRBV20-1|TRBJ1-4|many
CSALKADTGEKLFF
TGCAGTGCTTTAAAAGCCGATACGGGGGAAAAACTGTTTTTT
>NA|TRBV9|TRBJ2-2|NA
CASSLRQRDTGELFF
TGTGCCAGCAGCCTTAGACAGAGAGACACCGGGGAGCTGTTTTTT
>NA|TRBV12-3/TRBV12-4|TRBJ2-7|few
CASRQGLHSYEQYF
TGTGCCAGCAGACAGGGACTCCACTCCTACGAGCAGTACTTC
>NA|TRBV5-1|TRBJ2-7|NA
CASSLFQNPYGGEQYF
TGCGCCAGCAGCTTGTTCCAAAACCCCTACGGAGGCGAGCAGTACTTC
>TRBD2|TRBV20-1|TRBJ2-3|few
CSARDAASGSTDTQYF
TGCAGTGCTAGAGATGCGGCTAGCGGGAGCACAGATACGCAGTATTTT
>NA|TRBV5-1|TRBJ2-2|NA
CASSWHTGELFF
TGCGCCAGCAGCTGGCACACCGGGGAGCTGTTTTTT
>NA|TRBV12-3/TRBV12-4|TRBJ1-1|NA
CASTKNSWNTEAFF
TGTGCCAGCACTAAAAACAGCTGGAACACTGAAGCTTTCTTT
>TRBD2|TRBV4-2|TRBJ2-3|many
CASSQAGTSGSTDTQYF
TGTGCCAGCAGCCAAGCCGGGACTAGCGGATCCACAGATACGCAGTATTTT
>TRBD1|TRBV5-1|TRBJ2-3|few
CASSLRTGISTDTQYF
TGCGCCAGCAGCTTAAGGACAGGGATAAGCACAGATACGCAGTATTTT
>NA|TRBV28|TRBJ1-6|NA
CASRKSSYNSPLHF
TGTGCCAGCAGAAAAAGCTCCTATAATTCACCCCTCCACTTT
>NA|TRBV7-9|TRBJ2-3|NA
CASSLARSGSTDTQYF
TGTGCCAGCAGCTTAGCGCGGAGCGGAAGCACAGATACGCAGTATTTT
>NA|TRBV15|TRBJ2-3|NA
CATSRDPAVWGENTDTQYF
TGTGCCACCAGCAGAGATCCGGCAGTTTGGGGCGAGAACACAGATACGCAGTATTTT
>NA|TRBV27|TRBJ2-7|few
CASSSLSRYEQYF
TGTGCCAGCAGCTCCCTTAGCCGGTACGAGCAGTACTTC
>NA|TRBV5-1|TRBJ1-1|NA
CASSNGLGLNTEAFF
TGCGCCAGCAGCAATGGACTGGGCTTGAACACTGAAGCTTTCTTT
>TRBD1|TRBV20-1|TRBJ2-2|many
CSALARDRGPGELFF
TGCAGTGCGTTGGCCCGGGACAGGGGGCCCGGGGAGCTGTTTTTT